This TCR beta chain originates from a study of CD8 T cells in Susac syndrome. The authors carried out high-throughput sequencing of TCR beta. They applied it to CD8+ and CD4+ T cells obtained from blood. Age- and sex-matched healthy donors served as the control group. Negative isolation yielded the CD8+ and CD4+ T cells, while FACS enriched the TEMRA cells. Random hexamers were used to reverse transcribe the RNA input (about 0.5 to 1 ug). Amplification of TCR beta CDR3 by immunoSEQ multiplex PCR spanned 54 Vbeta and 13 Jbeta. TCRdb analysed the immunoSEQ multiplex PCR reads with MiXCR anew, one entry per CDR3 protein. The sample lists 90,000 to 110,000 distinct CDR3 sequences; around 95% were seen once. Trimming took off 3 bases at V and 0 bases at J, with 9 bases between the two ends. CDR1 is SQVTM, CDR2 ANQGSEA, per germline. The CDR3 has 13 residues.

This sequence joins TRBV29-1 and TRBJ2-7; possibly TRBD1 for D (5 bases). The sample taken for sequencing was CD4+ T cells from PBMCs. The sequence came from a human donor in good health. The CDR3 is CSVEGQSSYEQYF. CDR3 in DNA: TGCAGCGTTGAGGGGCAGTCCTCCTACGAGCAGTACTTC.